These 2 T cell receptor beta chains came from one sample sequenced in a study of blood T cell repertoires in COVID-19 (TCRdb year 2020). Library prep was done by the immunoSEQ multiplex PCR assay. TCRdb stores this immuneACCESS table with in-frame sequences only. Part of the clones is absent; in the studies checked, under half of the shortfall reflects unresolved V genes, and no reason is known for the rest. The sample profile shows some 150,000 clones; approximately 90% of them were found once. Of the sample, approximately 11% falls within the top ten clones. The sequencing sample was made of peripheral blood. The receptors were gathered from an elderly woman with acute or convalescent COVID-19.

V gene TRBV3-1 (or the pseudogene TRBV3-2) combines with J gene TRBJ1-1; D is possibly TRBD1 (5 bases). CDR1 is LGHDT and CDR2 is YNNKEL in the germline V gene (reference sequence). Trimming shortened V by 5 bases and J by 0 bases, and 16 bases separated the two germline ends. The CDR3 is 16 amino acids. DNA for the CDR3: TGTGCCAGCAGCTCCGCCGGGACTGTTATGAACACTGAAGCTTTCTTT. Translation gives CASSSAGTVMNTEAFF.

This rearrangement joins TRBV6-1 to TRBJ1-1; possible D gene TRBD1, 5 bases. The CDR3 length is 13 residues. Germline V gene data show CDR1 as MNHNS and CDR2 as SASEGT. V was clipped by 5 bases and J by 0 bases, with 7 bases between them. CDR3 loop: CASSRGLNTEAFF. In nucleotides, the CDR3 is TGTGCCAGCAGTAGGGGATTGAACACTGAAGCTTTCTTT.